This TCR beta chain was profiled in a study of blood T cell repertoires in COVID-19. Study-wide background: Sites in the United States, Italy and Spain provided acute and convalescent COVID-19 samples.

Germline loops: CDR1 SGDLS, CDR2 YYNGEE. The V end was cut by 5 bases, the J end by 0 bases, with 18 bases between. CDR3 length: 17 residues. Sequencing was performed with immunoSEQ multiplex PCR; in TCRdb, only in-frame clones are kept and a portion is missing. The table lists 95,000 to 150,000 clones, over 75% of them singletons. The chain employs TRBV9 and TRBJ1-3; D is undetermined. The sample was peripheral blood. The source of this sequence is a man aged 55 to 69 with active or convalescent COVID-19. CDR3 sequence (DNA): TGTGCCAGCAGTTCCCCGCGCGGCCGCGGCTCTGGAAACACCATATATTTT. Encoded protein: CASSSPRGRGSGNTIYF.